This is a list of T cell receptor beta chains from one sample in a study of monozygotic twins with inflammatory bowel disease. TCRdb re-called the 5' RACE reads; one entry per CDR3 protein, DNA not given. In all, the sample yields about 450,000 distinct CDR3 sequences. The material sequenced was blood. These receptors originate from a human donor with ulcerative colitis or Crohn's disease, or a healthy co-twin of an affected twin (not recorded which). The CDR3 runs from the conserved cysteine through the conserved F or W. The order of the fields is J gene, V gene, CDR3 protein.

J gene: TRBJ2-7
V gene: TRBV2
CDR3 protein: CAGGGTAYEQYF

J gene: TRBJ1-1
V gene: TRBV7-8
CDR3 protein: CASSLRRGGLTEAFF

J gene: TRBJ2-3
V gene: TRBV5-1
CDR3 protein: CASSLRGDSTDTQYF

J gene: TRBJ2-3
V gene: TRBV2
CDR3 protein: CASSGGGVSTDTQYF

J gene: TRBJ2-2
V gene: TRBV7-9
CDR3 protein: CASSLPDRENTGELFF

J gene: TRBJ1-6
V gene: TRBV7-2
CDR3 protein: CASSPLYNSPLHF

J gene: TRBJ2-5
V gene: TRBV29-1
CDR3 protein: CSVEWARKETQYF

J gene: TRBJ1-3
V gene: TRBV20-1
CDR3 protein: CSAQQEAGNTIYF

J gene: TRBJ2-1
V gene: TRBV5-4
CDR3 protein: CASSLNEPEQFF

J gene: TRBJ2-7
V gene: TRBV6-1
CDR3 protein: CASSQDWNNYEQYF

J gene: TRBJ2-5
V gene: TRBV7-9
CDR3 protein: CASSYQGWETQYF

J gene: TRBJ1-1
V gene: TRBV27
CDR3 protein: CASAGTLTSTEAFF

J gene: TRBJ2-2
V gene: TRBV20-1
CDR3 protein: CSAPSGGSTGELFF

J gene: TRBJ2-3
V gene: TRBV20-1
CDR3 protein: CSARDYNGGRTDTQYF

J gene: TRBJ1-4
V gene: TRBV10-3
CDR3 protein: CAISEVDHGELFF

J gene: TRBJ2-5
V gene: TRBV20-1
CDR3 protein: CSARDPKRGRPETQYF

J gene: TRBJ2-7
V gene: TRBV6-2/TRBV6-3
CDR3 protein: CASSYWSSGNREQYF

J gene: TRBJ1-1
V gene: TRBV27
CDR3 protein: CASSRTGKNTEAFF